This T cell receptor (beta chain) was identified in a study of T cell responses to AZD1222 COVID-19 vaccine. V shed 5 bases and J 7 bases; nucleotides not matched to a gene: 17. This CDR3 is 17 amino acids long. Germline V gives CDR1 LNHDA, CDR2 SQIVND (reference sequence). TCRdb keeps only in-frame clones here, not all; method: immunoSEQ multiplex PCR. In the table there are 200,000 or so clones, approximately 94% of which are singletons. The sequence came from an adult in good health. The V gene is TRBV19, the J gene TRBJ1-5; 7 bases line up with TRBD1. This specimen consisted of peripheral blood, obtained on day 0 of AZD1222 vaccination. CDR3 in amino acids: CASSPGRGGAFLQPQHF. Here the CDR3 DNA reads TGTGCCAGTAGTCCCGGAAGAGGGGGCGCCTTCCTCCAGCCCCAGCATTTT.